Listed here are 3 T cell receptor beta chains from one sample, sequenced in a study of T cell repertoires in cytomegalovirus infection. TCRdb ran MiXCR on the reads and lists one entry per CDR3 protein. In the table there are about 300,000 distinct CDR3 sequences, roughly a tenth of which are singletons. The specimen was PBMCs. The receptors derive from a human donor in good health (CMV status not recorded). Some clones in this sample may be carry-over from other donors' samples.

V gene TRBV5-4 combines with J gene TRBJ2-1; D gene uncertain. V was shortened by 1 base and J by 10 bases, with 12 bases between the two germline ends. CDR1 and CDR2 (germline): SGHNT, YYREEE (reference sequence). The CDR3 runs 13 residues. The CDR3 loop reads CASSLTSPVEQFF. The CDR3, as DNA: TGTGCCAGCAGCTTGACCTCCCCGGTCGAGCAGTTCTTC.

This clonotype was recorded many times. The chain couples TRBV7-2 to TRBJ1-6, with a possible D match to TRBD1 (5 bases). Per germline, CDR1 SGHTA and CDR2 FQGNSA. The CDR3 length is 14 residues. V lost 3 bases to trimming and J lost 8 bases, with 11 bases between them. DNA of the CDR3: TGTGCCAGCAGCTTTCGAGGGGTGGATTCACCCCTCCACTTT. It translates to CASSFRGVDSPLHF.

This rearrangement joins TRBV4-3 to TRBJ1-3; the D is unclear. V lost 0 bases, J lost 3 bases, and 15 bases lay in between. Per germline, CDR1 LGHNA and CDR2 YSLEER. The CDR3 loop spans 17 amino acids. The CDR3 coding sequence is TGCGCCAGCAGCCAAGATGTTTACAACAGTTATGGAAACACCATATATTTT. It specifies CASSQDVYNSYGNTIYF.